This T cell receptor (beta chain) appears in the sequencing data of a study of identical twins. The study, taken as a whole, reports: Low generation-probability sequences were in excess among twin-shared out-of-frame alpha sequences. Weaker excess twin sharing was seen among beta out-of-frame sequences. There is a chance that invariant MAIT and iNKT cells partially muddied zero-insertion analyses.

The germline V gene has CDR1 DFQATT and CDR2 SNEGSKA (reference sequence). The V gene lost 6 bases and the J gene lost 7 bases, with 13 bases spanning the gap. CDR3 length: 11 residues. In the case of this clonotype: Antigen unknown.

TCRdb called the 5' RACE reads again in MiXCR, with one record for every CDR3 protein. Counted here are hundreds of thousands of distinct CDR3 sequences, approximately 7% occurring once; the ten biggest clones make up under 4%. The sample was also linked to a second study, of yellow fever vaccine responses in identical twins. This second study says: Among the twins, the vaccine T cell response reportedly seemed partly convergent and partly personalized.

This receptor was taken from a woman younger than 30 in good health. The rearrangement links TRBV20-1 to TRBJ2-7; possibly TRBD1 or TRBD2 for D (6 bases each). Specimen: memory (CD45RO+) T cells sorted from blood. The CDR3 DNA follows: TGCAGTGCCCAGGGGAGGCGGGAGCAGTACTTC. It is translated as CSAQGRREQYF.